A selection of T cell receptor beta chains follows, all from one sample in a study of T-cell memory formation after mild COVID-19. TCRdb called the 5' RACE reads again in MiXCR, with one record for every CDR3 protein. The table has 300,000 to 400,000 distinct CDR3 sequences, under 15% seen once. Sample: PBMCs or a T cell subset sorted from them (not recorded which). These receptors originate from a man aged 18 to 29 who had mild COVID-19 (a few samples of this study predate the infection). Cell type and time point are not known. Both conserved end residues are part of each CDR3. D genes are given only for firm matches. Expanded clones get a size class; other rows say once, few or many, or leave the size out.

J,V,D,size,DNA,CDR3
TRBJ2-1,TRBV12-3/TRBV12-4,.,.,TGTGCCAGCAGTTTAGAGGCACGCTCCTACAATGAGCAGTTCTTC,CASSLEARSYNEQFF
TRBJ1-2,TRBV20-1,.,.,TGCAGTGCTAGATTGTCCATACAATCGGCTAACTATGGCTACACCTTC,CSARLSIQSANYGYTF
TRBJ1-1,TRBV7-6,.,many,TGTGCCAGCAGCCGCAGGGCGTACACTGAAGCTTTCTTT,CASSRRAYTEAFF
TRBJ2-7,TRBV7-2,.,many,TGTGCCAGCAGCTTCGGGGGTATCTACGAGCAGTACTTC,CASSFGGIYEQYF
TRBJ1-2,TRBV6-4,.,.,TGTGCCAGCAGTGACGGGGCAGGGAATAGTGACTACACCTTC,CASSDGAGNSDYTF
TRBJ1-5,TRBV15,.,many,TGTGCCACCAGCAGAGAGGGGGGCAGGGGAAATCAGCCCCAGCATTTT,CATSREGGRGNQPQHF
TRBJ2-7,TRBV6-5,.,few,TGTGCCAGCAGTCGACCCACAGGAGAGCAGTACTTC,CASSRPTGEQYF
TRBJ2-2,TRBV7-2,.,many,TGTGCCAGCAGGGAGACTAACACCGGGGAGCTGTTTTTT,CASRETNTGELFF
TRBJ2-1,TRBV6-6,.,.,TGTGCCAGCAGTTACACAATCCACCCTAGGGGGGGTTACAATGAGCAGTTCTTC,CASSYTIHPRGGYNEQFF
TRBJ2-3,TRBV9,.,.,TGTGCCAGCAGCGTTAAGGGAAGTTCAGATACGCAGTATTTT,CASSVKGSSDTQYF
TRBJ2-1,TRBV7-9,TRBD2,.,TGTGCCAGCAGCCCCTCGACAGCCCCCGCGGGGAGGGGGCAGTTCTTC,CASSPSTAPAGRGQFF
TRBJ2-7,TRBV12-3/TRBV12-4,TRBD2,few,TGTGCCAGCGGTACTAGCGGGGGCTACGAGCAGTACTTC,CASGTSGGYEQYF
TRBJ2-3,TRBV11-2,.,few,TGTGCCAGCAGCCCCGGGGCAGGGGCTGGGTATTTT,CASSPGAGAGYF
TRBJ1-1,TRBV6-5,.,few,TGTGCCAGCAGTTACTCGAGCAACACTGAAGCTTTCTTT,CASSYSSNTEAFF
TRBJ1-5,TRBV20-1,.,few,TGCACCCTCGGAACCTACTCTGGCAATCAGCCCCAGCATTTT,CTLGTYSGNQPQHF
TRBJ1-1,TRBV6-2/TRBV6-3,.,few,TGTGCCAGCAGTTTTGGGACCGGGGGAGACACTGAAGCTTTCTTT,CASSFGTGGDTEAFF
TRBJ2-7,TRBV4-2,.,many,TGTGCCAGCAGCCAAGCTGCTTCGAGGTCTCACGAGCAGTACTTC,CASSQAASRSHEQYF
TRBJ2-6,TRBV4-2,.,.,TGTGCCAGCAGCCCTGAAATGGAGGGCTACGCGGGGGCCAACGTCCTGACTTTC,CASSPEMEGYAGANVLTF
TRBJ2-2,TRBV7-2,.,.,TGTGCCAGCAGCCCCGGTTGGTCCGGGGAGCTGTTTTTT,CASSPGWSGELFF
TRBJ1-2,TRBV20-1,TRBD1,few,TGCAGTGCCCCGGTCCGACAGGGGGCCTATGGCTACACCTTC,CSAPVRQGAYGYTF
TRBJ1-1,TRBV27,.,.,TGTGCCAGCAGTTTCGCGGTCGACACTGAAGCTTTCTTT,CASSFAVDTEAFF
TRBJ1-2,TRBV25-1,TRBD1,.,TGTGCCACCATGGACAGGATGGATGGCTACACCTTC,CATMDRMDGYTF
TRBJ2-3,TRBV10-3,.,few,TGTGCCGTCGCAGGGGTCACAGATACGCAGTATTTT,CAVAGVTDTQYF
TRBJ2-1,TRBV4-3,.,.,TGCGCCAGCAGCCAAGACCGTACCTACAATGAGCAGTTCTTC,CASSQDRTYNEQFF